What follows is one T cell receptor (beta chain) and its context. Its antigen is currently unknown. The source of the sample is a study of T-cell memory formation after mild COVID-19. Across the study: Across donors, TCR clusters were largely donor specific.

The study, taken as a whole, reports: Among clones peaking at day 37 in the second wave, SARS-CoV-2 specificity remained unconfirmed. Pre-infection memory held some responding clones, suggesting pre-existing cross-reactive T cells responded. Chiefly within CM and EM were the contracting CD4+ clones; CD8+ ones were within EMRA.

Using its own MiXCR run on the 5' RACE reads, TCRdb lists one record per CDR3 protein. The sample has about 340,000 distinct CDR3 sequences; about 15% are singletons. Germline loops: CDR1 LGHNA, CDR2 YSLEER. The V end was cut by 0 bases, the J end by 5 bases, with 7 bases between. This CDR3 is built from 14 residues. The TCR was taken from a man between 18 and 35 years old who had mild COVID-19 (a few samples of this study predate the infection). Cell type and time point are not known. The chain carries TRBV4-3 and TRBJ2-2; possibly TRBD2 for D (6 bases). The sequencing input was PBMCs or a T cell subset sorted from them (not recorded which). The CDR3 nucleotides read TGCGCCAGCAGCCAAGAGGGGGGTACCGGGGAGCTGTTTTTT. It yields the protein CASSQEGGTGELFF.